This TCR beta chain stems from a study of blood T cell repertoires in COVID-19. Whole-study context: COVID-19 samples collected from the United States, Italy and Spain covered acute and convalescent phases. PBMCs, B-cell-depleted T cells, or T cells were the source of the cDNA or gDNA that made up the material.

In the source study's methods: Amplification from reference gene primers served as the basis for estimated nucleated cell counts. The repertoire was sequenced with immunoSEQ multiplex PCR; TCRdb's copy has only in-frame clones and lacks some. That table furnishes V, J and clone size, whereas the DNA furnished D and trimming. The data show around 87,000 clones, approximately 80% seen once. Trimming took off 5 bases at V and 4 bases at J, with 14 bases between the two ends. This CDR3 has 14 amino acids. Looked up from germline, CDR1 is MNHEY and CDR2 is SMNVEV (reference sequence). The gene calls are TRBV27 and TRBJ1-2; D not resolved. Sequencing was done on a sample of peripheral blood. The clonotype originates from a woman aged 80 or older with acute or convalescent COVID-19. As DNA, the CDR3 is TGTGCCAGCAGTGGGGTTCCAGAGGGCTATGGCTACACCTTC. This sequence encodes CASSGVPEGYGYTF.